Presented here are 29 T cell receptor beta chains from one specimen sequenced in a study of control samples from healthy donors and cancer patients. Produced via immunoSEQ multiplex PCR; TCRdb's table is partial and in-frame only. The sample lists 100,000 to 150,000 clones; about 88% were seen once. The sample taken for sequencing was blood. These receptors originate from a man aged 45-65 years in good health.

The V call is TRBV20-1, the J call TRBJ1-1; D call uncertain. The germline CDR1 and CDR2 sequences are DFQATT and SNEGSKA (reference sequence). V was pared by 5 bases and J by 1 base, with 5 bases between. This CDR3 contains 11 residues. CDR3 sequence (DNA): TGCAGTGCTGATAAGAACACTGAAGCTTTCTTT. Translated, it gives CSADKNTEAFF.

The gene calls are TRBV21-1 and TRBJ1-5. TRBV21-1 is a pseudogene. The CDR3 has 14 residues. The CDR3 nucleotides read TGTGCGAGCGTCGGGGGGCAGGGGCGGCAGCCCCAGCATTTT. Translation: CASVGGQGRQPQHF.

The chain joins TRBV4-2 to TRBJ1-1, with 8 positions matching TRBD1. J was trimmed by 0 bases and V by 4 bases; bases with no gene match: 4. This CDR3 is 15 amino acids long. Per the germline V gene, CDR1 is LGHNA and CDR2 is YNFKEQ. DNA for the CDR3: TGTGCCAGCAGCCGGGACAGGAGCATGAACACTGAAGCTTTCTTT. This gives the protein CASSRDRSMNTEAFF.

The CDR3 sequence: CASSYADSREAFF. Written as DNA, the CDR3 is TGTGCCAGCAGTTACGCCGACTCGAGAGAAGCTTTCTTT. The chain couples TRBV6-6 to TRBJ1-1, with D unclear. The ends were cut back, 2 bases at V and 8 bases at J, with 12 bases in the middle. The CDR3 runs to 13 residues. Germline V gives CDR1 MNHNY, CDR2 SVGAGI (reference sequence).

The CDR3 nucleotides are TGCGCCAGCAGCCTCCCGACAGGGAACCAAGAGACCCAGTACTTC. This encodes CASSLPTGNQETQYF. The genes are TRBV5-1 and TRBJ2-5; 7 bases align to TRBD1. The CDR3 consists of 15 residues. The V segment lost 4 bases and the J segment 0 bases; nucleotides outside the gene matches: 6. In germline, CDR1 is SGHRS, CDR2 YFSETQ. The whole variable domain, remainder taken from reference TRBV5-1 and TRBJ2-5, is KAGVTQTPRYLIKTRGQQVTLSCSPISGHRSVSWYQQTPGQGLQFLFEYFSETQRNKGNFPGRFSGRQFSNSRSEMNVSTLELGDSALYLCASSLPTGNQETQYFGPGTRLLVL.

J is TRBJ1-2 and V is TRBV28; maybe TRBD1 (6 bases). V dropped 6 bases and J dropped 8 bases, with 13 bases sitting between them. This CDR3 region has 12 residues. Germline values: CDR1 MDHEN, CDR2 SYDVKM. CDR3 in amino acids: CASSRTVGGYTF. The DNA for the CDR3 is TGTGCCAGCAGCCGGACAGTTGGGGGCTACACCTTC.

J is TRBJ2-7 and V is TRBV28, with a weak D call TRBD1 (6 bases). V was clipped by 3 bases and J by 0 bases, with 9 bases between them. There are 14 residues in the CDR3. The V gene's germline CDR1 is MDHEN and CDR2 SYDVKM. In DNA, the CDR3 is TGTGCCAGCAGTTTTAGGGGGTCCTCCTACGAGCAGTACTTC. Protein sequence: CASSFRGSSYEQYF.

The genes are TRBV19 and TRBJ2-1; D ambiguous. CDR3 length equals 16 residues. The germline V and J ends were trimmed by 5 bases and 4 bases, with 18 bases remaining between them. Looked up from germline, CDR1 is LNHDA and CDR2 is SQIVND (reference sequence). CDR3 DNA sequence: TGTGCCAGTAGTTCCGGCCTACCCCTAAGGTACAATGAGCAGTTCTTC. It encodes CASSSGLPLRYNEQFF.

This sequence joins TRBV15 and TRBJ1-1; tentative D call: TRBD1 (6 bases). In germline, CDR1 is LNHNV, CDR2 YYDKDF (reference sequence). The germline V and J ends were trimmed by 1 base and 0 bases, with 9 bases remaining between them. The CDR3 spans 15 residues. CDR3 loop: CATSRADRMNTEAFF. For the CDR3, the DNA is TGTGCCACCAGCAGAGCGGACAGAATGAACACTGAAGCTTTCTTT.

This clone appeared a few times. The CDR3 DNA reads as TGTGCCAGCAGGCGCAGGGCTACGGGGACTGAAGCTTTCTTT. Its translation: CASRRRATGTEAFF. This chain uses TRBV2 with TRBJ1-1, with D maybe TRBD1 (5 bases). The V end was cut by 6 bases, the J end by 5 bases, with 16 bases between. CDR1 SNHLY and CDR2 FYNNEI come from the germline V gene. The CDR3 runs 14 residues.

This chain joins TRBV3-1 (or the pseudogene TRBV3-2) and TRBJ1-6, with a weak D call TRBD1 (5 bases). The CDR3 has 13 residues. CDR1 is LGHDT and CDR2 is YNNKEL in the germline V gene (reference sequence). V was shortened by 1 base and J by 15 bases, with 13 bases between the two germline ends. This CDR3 is CASSQGGVFGLHF. The CDR3 DNA is TGTGCCAGCAGCCAAGGGGGGGTATTTGGCCTCCACTTT.

The chain uses TRBV4-2 and TRBJ2-3; 12 nucleotides match TRBD2. Trimming at V came to 1 base and at J to 2 bases, leaving 1 base not matched to a gene. Germline-derived CDR1 and CDR2 are LGHNA and YNFKEQ. This CDR3 is 16 amino acids long. CDR3 nucleotide sequence: TGTGCCAGCAGCCAAGCTAGCGGGGGGGCCACAGATACGCAGTATTTT. The encoded protein is CASSQASGGATDTQYF.

This chain links TRBV10-3 with TRBJ1-2; D gene ambiguous. This CDR3 has 13 residues. Trimming shortened V by 7 bases and J by 3 bases, and 12 bases separated the two germline ends. CDR1 ENHRY and CDR2 SYGVKD come from the germline V gene. The CDR3 DNA sequence: TGTGCCATCATGGGGTTGCGGGACTATGGCTACACCTTC. Translating gives CAIMGLRDYGYTF.

V is TRBV25-1 and J is TRBJ2-7; 9 bases align to TRBD2. The CDR3 sequence is 16 residues long. Germline CDR1 MGHDK, CDR2 SYGVNS. V shed 4 bases and J 0 bases; nucleotides not matched to a gene: 7. The CDR3 region is CASSARAGGASYEQYF. The CDR3, as DNA: TGTGCCAGCAGTGCCCGGGCGGGGGGGGCCTCCTACGAGCAGTACTTC.

V is TRBV7-9 and J is TRBJ2-5, with 9 bases fitting TRBD2. The junction had 12 bases not matched to a gene; V was cut back by 5 bases and J by 5 bases. Germline loops: CDR1 SEHNR, CDR2 FQNEAQ (reference sequence). This CDR3 region has 16 residues. CDR3 loop: CASSPPRRGGLETQYF. The CDR3 coding sequence is TGTGCCAGCAGCCCCCCGAGGCGGGGGGGCCTGGAGACCCAGTACTTC.

J is TRBJ1-5 and V is TRBV28; the D gene is possibly TRBD1 (6 bases). Trimming shortened V by 7 bases and J by 9 bases, and 22 bases separated the two germline ends. CDR1 is MDHEN, CDR2 SYDVKM, per germline. The CDR3 contains 15 residues. The CDR3 coding sequence is TGTGCCAGCACCCAGGCTGGACAGACTTTTTTGCCCCAGCATTTT. Its translation is CASTQAGQTFLPQHF.

The chain recombines TRBV12-5 with TRBJ1-4; possibly TRBD1 for D (6 bases). This CDR3 region has 14 residues. The ends were cut back, 6 bases at V and 8 bases at J, with 16 bases in the middle. The germline V gene has CDR1 LGHNT and CDR2 FRNRAP. The CDR3 DNA reads TGTGCTAGTGGCAGGGGTCAGGGGCGGGAAAAACTGTTTTTT. Its protein product is CASGRGQGREKLFF.

The V gene is TRBV5-1, the J gene TRBJ2-4; D perhaps matches TRBD2 (5 bases). This CDR3 contains 13 residues. The germline V and J ends were trimmed by 0 bases and 7 bases, with 8 bases remaining between them. Germline values: CDR1 SGHRS, CDR2 YFSETQ. The CDR3 is CASSLESGNIQYF. In DNA form, the CDR3 reads TGCGCCAGCAGCTTGGAATCGGGGAACATTCAGTACTTC.

This clone was observed a handful of times. V gene TRBV7-9 combines with J gene TRBJ1-6, with 7 bases that match TRBD1. Losses at the gene ends were 5 bases for V and 9 bases for J; bases not matched to a gene: 7. Looked up from germline, CDR1 is SEHNR and CDR2 is FQNEAQ (reference sequence). The CDR3 length is 14 residues. CDR3 region: CASSKTGLSSPLHF. CDR3 coding DNA: TGTGCCAGCAGCAAGACAGGGCTTAGTTCACCCCTCCACTTT.

The chain has TRBV7-9 and TRBJ2-7, with TRBD1 matching over 9 bases. The CDR3 spans 15 residues. V gave up 4 bases and J gave up 1 base; unmatched junction bases: 5. In germline, CDR1 is SEHNR, CDR2 FQNEAQ (reference sequence). CDR3 DNA sequence: TGTGCCAGCAGCTCACCCGGGACAGGGTCCTACGAGCAGTACTTC. Protein sequence: CASSSPGTGSYEQYF.

J is TRBJ2-3 and V is TRBV11-3; the match to TRBD1 covers 7 bases. Germline values: CDR1 SGHNT, CDR2 YENEEA. J was trimmed by 3 bases and V by 3 bases; bases with no gene match: 6. The CDR3 extends over 15 amino acids. The chain's CDR3 is CASSFGQDGTDTQYF. CDR3 DNA: TGTGCCAGCAGCTTTGGACAGGACGGGACAGATACGCAGTATTTT.

The chain uses TRBV6-1 and TRBJ2-1; D unresolved. Per germline, CDR1 MNHNS and CDR2 SASEGT. This CDR3 contains 16 residues. The V and J ends lost 3 bases and 1 base respectively, with 13 bases between them. The DNA for the CDR3 is TGTGCCAGCAGTGAGGCAGTTCTTCCTTCCTACAATGAGCAGTTCTTC. Translating gives CASSEAVLPSYNEQFF.

This chain links TRBV3-1 (or the pseudogene TRBV3-2) with TRBJ2-3, with D unclear. With 1 base removed from V and 4 bases from J, the gap between germline ends came to 6 bases. This CDR3 has 13 residues. In germline, CDR1 is LGHDT, CDR2 YNNKEL (reference sequence). CDR3 sequence reads: CASSQGWADTQYF. The CDR3 bases are TGTGCCAGCAGCCAAGGATGGGCAGATACGCAGTATTTT.

J is TRBJ2-1 and V is TRBV29-1; maybe TRBD1 (5 bases). Trimming removed 6 bases from V and 3 bases from J, with 15 bases in between. The germline CDR1 and CDR2 sequences are SQVTM and ANQGSEA. There are 14 residues in the CDR3. The CDR3 region has the DNA TGCAGCGTGGCCGGACATGCACTCTACAATGAGCAGTTCTTC. Its protein is CSVAGHALYNEQFF.

The chain links TRBV5-4 to TRBJ1-5; D might be TRBD1 (5 bases). V shed 4 bases and J shed 0 bases, with 11 bases lying between them. The CDR3 loop spans 15 amino acids. CDR1 SGHNT and CDR2 YYREEE come from the germline V gene (reference sequence). The CDR3: CASSLTDYSNQPQHF. DNA for the CDR3: TGTGCCAGCAGCCTGACAGACTATAGCAATCAGCCCCAGCATTTT.

The V gene is TRBV18, the J gene TRBJ1-2; tentatively, D is TRBD1 (5 bases). Trimming left V 2 bases short and J 3 bases short, with 10 bases between. CDR3 size: 14 residues. The germline gives CDR1 KGHSH, CDR2 LQKENI. CDR3 in amino acids: CASSPEGMDYGYTF. In DNA form, the CDR3 reads TGTGCCAGCTCACCAGAGGGGATGGACTATGGCTACACCTTC.

The rearrangement uses TRBV18 and TRBJ1-2; TRBD1 is a possible D gene (6 bases). The CDR3 covers 13 residues. Trimming pared 2 bases from V and 4 bases from J, leaving 8 bases between. Germline CDR1 is KGHSH and CDR2 is LQKENI. The CDR3 DNA is TGTGCCAGCTCACCAGAGACAGGCTATGGCTACACCTTC. Amino acid sequence: CASSPETGYGYTF.

V gene TRBV15 combines with J gene TRBJ2-2; D uncertain. CDR3 size: 13 residues. V lost 0 bases, J lost 8 bases, and 7 bases lay in between. Germline V gene data show CDR1 as LNHNV and CDR2 as YYDKDF (reference sequence). The CDR3 DNA reads as TGTGCCACCAGCAGAGATAGGGCAGGGGAGCTGTTTTTT. Its translation: CATSRDRAGELFF.

This chain links TRBV6-5 with TRBJ2-5; D is undetermined. Trimming took 4 bases from V and 1 from J, leaving 7 bases between them. Per germline, CDR1 MNHEY and CDR2 SVGAGI. The CDR3 totals 13 residues. The DNA of the CDR3 is TGTGCCAGCAGTTTAAGGGCCCAAGAGACCCAGTACTTC. It codes for CASSLRAQETQYF.